The present entry profiles one T cell receptor (beta chain) with its context. This entry comes from a study of PD-1 blockade in classical Hodgkin lymphoma. Repertoires were generated with immunoSEQ multiplex PCR, while TCRdb's copy carries only in-frame clones and drops some. The table records some 110,000 clones, about nine tenths of them present only once. Germline values: CDR1 MNHEY, CDR2 SVGAGI. CDR3 length: 13 amino acids. V lost 6 bases and J lost 7, with 16 bases in between. Indicated time point: cycle 4 day 1 (C4D1), after five to seven weeks of nivolumab. Every patient experienced relapse after autologous stem cell transplantation, and brentuximab vedotin exposure varied.

The sequencing here drew on peripheral blood mononuclear cells (PBMCs), taken before the fourth cycle of nivolumab. This sequence originates from a human donor with classical Hodgkin lymphoma. The rearrangement uses TRBV6-5 and TRBJ2-7, with D possibly matching TRBD2 (6 bases). CDR3 in amino acids: CASRGDSGREQYF. As DNA, the CDR3 is TGTGCCAGCAGGGGGGATTCAGGGAGGGAGCAGTACTTC.